This T cell receptor (beta chain) was recorded in a study of T cells after yellow fever vaccination. Study-level findings and limits: Clonotypes found in both CD4 and CD8 compartments made up a small share. The booster response re-showed most primary clones: 96% CD4, approximately 86% CD8.

TCR cDNA, made by 5'RACE template switching, carried an added universal primer site and UMIs. TCRdb recomputed calls from the 5' RACE reads with MiXCR, one row per CDR3 protein. The table has 30,000 or so distinct CDR3 sequences, around 4.3% seen once. This clonotype was detected ten times or more. The antigen remains unidentified. The clonotype was recovered from a man younger than 45 who received the YFV17D yellow fever vaccine. This sample comprised CD8+ T cells sorted from PBMCs, obtained 5 days after the yellow fever booster vaccination.

As DNA, the CDR3 is TGCAGTGCCGGGAATAGCGGGAGCTCCTACAATGAGCAGTTCTTC. Translation gives CSAGNSGSSYNEQFF. This chain links TRBV20-1 with TRBJ2-1; 9 nucleotides agree with TRBD2. The CDR3 loop spans 15 amino acids. Germline V gene data show CDR1 as DFQATT and CDR2 as SNEGSKA (reference sequence). The V and J ends lost 6 bases and 0 bases, in that order; junction bases with no gene match: 6.